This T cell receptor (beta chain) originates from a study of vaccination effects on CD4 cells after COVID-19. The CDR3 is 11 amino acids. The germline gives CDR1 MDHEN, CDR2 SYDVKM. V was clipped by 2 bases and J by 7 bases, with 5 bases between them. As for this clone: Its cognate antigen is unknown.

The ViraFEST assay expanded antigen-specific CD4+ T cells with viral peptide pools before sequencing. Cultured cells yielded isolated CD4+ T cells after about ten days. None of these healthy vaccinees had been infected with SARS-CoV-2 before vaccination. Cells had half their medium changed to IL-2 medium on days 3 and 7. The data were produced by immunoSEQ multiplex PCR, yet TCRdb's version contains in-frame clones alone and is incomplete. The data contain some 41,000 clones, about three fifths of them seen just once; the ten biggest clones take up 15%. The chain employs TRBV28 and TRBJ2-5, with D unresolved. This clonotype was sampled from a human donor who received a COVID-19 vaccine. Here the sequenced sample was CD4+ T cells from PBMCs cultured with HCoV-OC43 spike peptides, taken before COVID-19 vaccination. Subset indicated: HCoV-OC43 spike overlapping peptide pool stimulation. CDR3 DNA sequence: TGTGCCAGCAGTTTAAGAGGGACCCAGTACTTC. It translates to CASSLRGTQYF.